Listed below are T cell receptor beta chains from one sample, sequenced in a study of cytomegalovirus exposure and HLA in healthy donors. Clones were sequenced by immunoSEQ multiplex PCR, and TCRdb holds only the in-frame ones, with some missing. Here the sample spans more than 150,000 clones, roughly 87% being singletons. Sample: PBMCs. The receptor source for this set is a man aged 50-60 years in good health and CMV-seronegative. The CDR3 runs from the conserved cysteine through the conserved F or W. A D gene is named only where the DNA matches it firmly. The size of a clone is reported for some rows only, either as once, few or many, or as a class for expanded clones.

CDR3nt	CDR3aa	j_gene	abundance	d_gene	len	v_gene
TGTGCCAGCAGTTTACGACAGGCGAACACTGAAGCTTTCTTT	CASSLRQANTEAFF	TRBJ1-1	-	-	14	TRBV28
TGTGCCAGCAGCTTAGGTCGTCCAGGGGGATATGGCTACACCTTC	CASSLGRPGGYGYTF	TRBJ1-2	-	TRBD1	15	TRBV7-2
TGTGCCAGCATCAGCGGGGTGAACACTGAAGCTTTCTTT	CASISGVNTEAFF	TRBJ1-1	-	-	13	TRBV28
TGTGCCAGTCAAATAGAAAACACCGGGGAGCTGTTTTTT	CASQIENTGELFF	TRBJ2-2	few	-	13	TRBV2
TGTGCCAGCTCACCCTCGAGCCCAGTGGTGCGGGGCACAGATACGCAGTATTTT	CASSPSSPVVRGTDTQYF	TRBJ2-3	-	-	18	TRBV18
TGTGCCAGCAGCTTAATGTCAGGGGATTCCTACGAGCAGTACTTC	CASSLMSGDSYEQYF	TRBJ2-7	-	-	15	TRBV7-2
TGTGCCAGTAGTATAGGGACAGGGATGAACACTGAAGCTTTCTTT	CASSIGTGMNTEAFF	TRBJ1-1	-	TRBD1	15	TRBV19
TGTGCCAGCAGCCCGGGACAGGGGGATTCTGGGGCCAACGTCCTGACTTTC	CASSPGQGDSGANVLTF	TRBJ2-6	-	TRBD1	17	TRBV11-3
TGCGCCAGCAGCTTCGTCGTCACCGGGGAGCTGTTTTTT	CASSFVVTGELFF	TRBJ2-2	-	-	13	TRBV5-1
TGTGCCAGCAGCTTAGGCCCCTCCGGGTCACCCCTCCACTTT	CASSLGPSGSPLHF	TRBJ1-6	-	-	14	TRBV7-2
TGTGCCAGCAACCGACAGGGGTGGACTGAAGCTTTCTTT	CASNRQGWTEAFF	TRBJ1-1	-	TRBD1	13	TRBV6-1
TGTGCCAGCAGCTTATACAGGGGAACCTACGAGCAGTACTTC	CASSLYRGTYEQYF	TRBJ2-7	-	TRBD1	14	TRBV7-2
TGTGCCAGCAGTTTTATAGCGGGACAAGAGACCCAGTACTTC	CASSFIAGQETQYF	TRBJ2-5	few	TRBD2	14	TRBV5-4
TGCGCCAGCAGTGCAGGGTTAAGCTATGGCTACACCTTC	CASSAGLSYGYTF	TRBJ1-2	-	-	13	TRBV10-2
TGTGCCAGTAGTTCGGGACAGGGGACCTACGAGCAGTACTTC	CASSSGQGTYEQYF	TRBJ2-7	-	TRBD1	14	TRBV19
TGCGCCAGCAGCTCCAGCGTTAGCAATCAGCCCCAGCATTTT	CASSSSVSNQPQHF	TRBJ1-5	few	-	14	TRBV4-1
TGTGCCAGCAGCCTCGGGGCGGGAGCATACAATGAGCAGTTCTTC	CASSLGAGAYNEQFF	TRBJ2-1	-	TRBD2	15	TRBV7-2
TGCGCCAGCAGCCGCCGACAGGGGGAGGTGTGGAATGAAAAACTGTTTTTT	CASSRRQGEVWNEKLFF	TRBJ1-4	-	TRBD1	17	TRBV4-1
TGTGCCAGCAGGGGGGCACCCTCTAACTATGGCTACACCTTC	CASRGAPSNYGYTF	TRBJ1-2	-	-	14	TRBV6-1
TGTGCCAGCAGTCCAGGACAGGTCGGCGAGCAGTACTTC	CASSPGQVGEQYF	TRBJ2-7	few	TRBD1	13	TRBV28
TGTGCCACCAGCAGAGATTTCATAGGACAGGGGGCGGGGGAGCAGTACTTC	CATSRDFIGQGAGEQYF	TRBJ2-7	-	TRBD1	17	TRBV15
TGTGCCAGCAGCTTAGGACAGGGAGAAATTAGCAATCAGCCCCAGCATTTT	CASSLGQGEISNQPQHF	TRBJ1-5	-	TRBD1	17	TRBV7-9
TGTGCCAGCAGCGTAGGGGAGAGACACGGGAACACCATATATTTT	CASSVGERHGNTIYF	TRBJ1-3	-	-	15	TRBV9
TGTGCCATCAGTGACCCAGGGTCAATTGGCGGGGGGGAAAATGAGCAGTTCTTC	CAISDPGSIGGGENEQFF	TRBJ2-1	-	TRBD2	18	TRBV10-3
TGTGCCAGCAGCTCAGGACTAGCGGCCTACAATGAGCAGTTCTTC	CASSSGLAAYNEQFF	TRBJ2-1	once	TRBD2	15	TRBV7-9
TGTGCCAGCAGTTCCCCTGGACAGCCAGATACGCAGTATTTT	CASSSPGQPDTQYF	TRBJ2-3	once	-	14	TRBV7-9
TGTGCCAGCAGTCCTGCCGGGACACCTAACACCGGGGAGCTGTTTTTT	CASSPAGTPNTGELFF	TRBJ2-2	-	-	16	TRBV28
TGTGCCAGCAGCCAGCTAGCGGGAGGAGGGTACAATGAGCAGTTCTTC	CASSQLAGGGYNEQFF	TRBJ2-1	-	TRBD2	16	TRBV14
TGTGCCAGCAGTTACACCGGGACTAGCGGGACGTATGAGCAGTTCTTC	CASSYTGTSGTYEQFF	TRBJ2-1	-	TRBD2	16	TRBV27
TGTGCCAGCAGCCCAAGACAGGGGGCAGGGGAGACCCAGTACTTC	CASSPRQGAGETQYF	TRBJ2-5	-	TRBD1	15	TRBV7-2
TGTGCCAGCGGCACGTCAAGGGGTAACTACGAGCAGTACTTC	CASGTSRGNYEQYF	TRBJ2-7	-	-	14	TRBV6-1
TGTGCCAGCTCACCACCCGGGGGGCGGAACACTGAAGCTTTCTTT	CASSPPGGRNTEAFF	TRBJ1-1	-	-	15	TRBV18
TGTGCCAGCTCAGAGTACAGGGATTATCAGCCCCAGCATTTT	CASSEYRDYQPQHF	TRBJ1-5	-	-	14	TRBV18
TGTGCCAGCAACTCCGGGACTACCTTTACGGAGCAGTACTTC	CASNSGTTFTEQYF	TRBJ2-7	-	TRBD2	14	TRBV6-1
TGTGCCAGCTCACCTCTGGGGGGAATCTATGGCTACACCTTC	CASSPLGGIYGYTF	TRBJ1-2	-	-	14	TRBV18
TGTGCCAGCAGCTTAGCCGCGTTTGGCGAGCAGTACTTC	CASSLAAFGEQYF	TRBJ2-7	-	-	13	TRBV7-2
TGCGCCAGCAGCTTGGGACAGACGATGGGGTATGAGCAGTTCTTC	CASSLGQTMGYEQFF	TRBJ2-1	-	-	15	TRBV5-1
TGTGCCAGCAGCTTCCGGTGGGGTAGCGACCAGGAGCAGTACTTC	CASSFRWGSDQEQYF	TRBJ2-7	few	-	15	TRBV7-2
TGTGCCAGCAGTCGTGACAGGCAGAACACTGAAGCTTTCTTT	CASSRDRQNTEAFF	TRBJ1-1	-	-	14	TRBV6-5
TGTGCCACCAGCAGAGAACTAGCGACGAACTACGAGCAGTACTTC	CATSRELATNYEQYF	TRBJ2-7	-	TRBD2	15	TRBV15
TGTGCCACCAGCCAACCGAGCTCCTACGAGCAGTACTTC	CATSQPSSYEQYF	TRBJ2-7	-	-	13	TRBV15